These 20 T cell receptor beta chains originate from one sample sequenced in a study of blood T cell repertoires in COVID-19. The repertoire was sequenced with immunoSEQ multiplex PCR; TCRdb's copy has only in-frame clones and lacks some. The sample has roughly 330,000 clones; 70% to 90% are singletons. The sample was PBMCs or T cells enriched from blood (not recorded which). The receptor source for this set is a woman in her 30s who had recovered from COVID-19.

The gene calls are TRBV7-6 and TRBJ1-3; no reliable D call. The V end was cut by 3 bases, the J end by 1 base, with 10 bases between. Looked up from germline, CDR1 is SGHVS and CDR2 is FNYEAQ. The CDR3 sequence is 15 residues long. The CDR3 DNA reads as TGTGCCAGCAGCTTCGACGGAGATTCTGGAAACACCATATATTTT. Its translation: CASSFDGDSGNTIYF.

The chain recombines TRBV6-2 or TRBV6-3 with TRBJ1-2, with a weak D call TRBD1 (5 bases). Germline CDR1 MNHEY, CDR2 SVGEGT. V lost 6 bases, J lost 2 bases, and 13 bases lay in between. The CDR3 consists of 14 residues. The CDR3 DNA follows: TGTGCCAGCAGCTCAGGGAGGCGGAACTATGGCTACACCTTC. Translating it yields CASSSGRRNYGYTF.

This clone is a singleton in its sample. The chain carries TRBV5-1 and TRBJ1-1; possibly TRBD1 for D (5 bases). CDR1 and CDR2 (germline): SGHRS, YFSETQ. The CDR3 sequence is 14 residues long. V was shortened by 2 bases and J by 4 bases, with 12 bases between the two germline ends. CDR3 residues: CASSFSAGGTEAFF. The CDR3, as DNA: TGCGCCAGCAGCTTCTCGGCCGGGGGCACTGAAGCTTTCTTT.

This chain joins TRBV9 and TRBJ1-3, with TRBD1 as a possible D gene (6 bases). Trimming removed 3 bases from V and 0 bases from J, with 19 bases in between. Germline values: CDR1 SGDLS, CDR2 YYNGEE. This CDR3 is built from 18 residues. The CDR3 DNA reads TGTGCCAGCAGCGCGCCAGTAGGTAGGGGGAGCTCTGGAAACACCATATATTTT. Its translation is CASSAPVGRGSSGNTIYF.

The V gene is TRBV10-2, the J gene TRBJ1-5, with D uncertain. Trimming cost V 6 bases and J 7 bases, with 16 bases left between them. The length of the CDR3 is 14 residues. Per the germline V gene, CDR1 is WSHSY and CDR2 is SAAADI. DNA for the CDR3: TGCGCCAGCAGCTTGACTCTTTTAATCCAGCCCCAGCATTTT. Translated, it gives CASSLTLLIQPQHF.

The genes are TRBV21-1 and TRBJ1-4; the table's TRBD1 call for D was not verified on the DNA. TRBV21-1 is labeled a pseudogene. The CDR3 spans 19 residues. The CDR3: CASSNLSPGQGGVSEKLFF. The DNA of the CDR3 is TGTGCCAGCAGCAACCTTTCGCCGGGACAGGGAGGTGTTAGTGAAAAACTGTTTTTT.

DNA of the CDR3: TGCGCCAGCAGCCCGGCTGGCCCGGGGAACTATGGCTACACCTTC. It yields the protein CASSPAGPGNYGYTF. This chain connects TRBV5-1 to TRBJ1-2; unclear D gene. The V end was cut by 4 bases, the J end by 2 bases, with 15 bases between. In germline, CDR1 is SGHRS, CDR2 YFSETQ. This CDR3 has 15 residues.

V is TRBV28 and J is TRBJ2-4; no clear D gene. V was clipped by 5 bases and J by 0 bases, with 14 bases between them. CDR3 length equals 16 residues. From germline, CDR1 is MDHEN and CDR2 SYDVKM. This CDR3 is CASSPRTDVAKNIQYF. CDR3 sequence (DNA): TGTGCCAGCAGTCCGAGAACAGATGTAGCCAAAAACATTCAGTACTTC. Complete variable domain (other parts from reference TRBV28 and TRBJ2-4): DVKVTQSSRYLVKRTGEKVFLECVQDMDHENMFWYRQDPGLGLRLIYFSYDVKMKEKGDIPEGYSVSREKKERFSLILESASTNQTSMYLCASSPRTDVAKNIQYFGAGTRLSVL.

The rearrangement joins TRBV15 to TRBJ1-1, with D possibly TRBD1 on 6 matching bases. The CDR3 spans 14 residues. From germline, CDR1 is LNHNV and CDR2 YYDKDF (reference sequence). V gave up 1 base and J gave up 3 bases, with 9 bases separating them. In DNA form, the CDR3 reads TGTGCCACCAGCAGAGGGGACACTTACACTGAAGCTTTCTTT. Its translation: CATSRGDTYTEAFF.

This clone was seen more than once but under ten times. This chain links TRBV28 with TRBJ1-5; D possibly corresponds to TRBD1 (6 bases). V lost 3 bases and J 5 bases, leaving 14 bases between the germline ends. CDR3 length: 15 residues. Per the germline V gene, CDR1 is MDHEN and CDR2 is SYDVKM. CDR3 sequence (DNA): TGTGCCAGCAGTTTGGTTAGGGGGGGAGATCAGCCCCAGCATTTT. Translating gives CASSLVRGGDQPQHF.

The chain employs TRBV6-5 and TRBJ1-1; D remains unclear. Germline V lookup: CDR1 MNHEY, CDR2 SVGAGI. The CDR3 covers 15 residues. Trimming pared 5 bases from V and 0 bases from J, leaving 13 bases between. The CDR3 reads CASSKSIEMNTEAFF. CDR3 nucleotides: TGTGCCAGCAGTAAATCCATCGAGATGAACACTGAAGCTTTCTTT.

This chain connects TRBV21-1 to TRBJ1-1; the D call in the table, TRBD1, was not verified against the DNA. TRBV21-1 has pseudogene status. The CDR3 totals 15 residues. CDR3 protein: CASSSRARDSNEAFF. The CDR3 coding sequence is TGTGCCAGCAGCTCTCGTGCCCGGGACAGTAATGAAGCTTTCTTT.

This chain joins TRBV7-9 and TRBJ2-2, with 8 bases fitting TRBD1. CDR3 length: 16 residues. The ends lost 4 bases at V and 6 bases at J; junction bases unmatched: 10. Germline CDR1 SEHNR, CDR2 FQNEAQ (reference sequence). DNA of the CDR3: TGTGCCAGCAGCTCGGTGACAGGGGAAAGAGCCGGGGAGCTGTTTTTT. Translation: CASSSVTGERAGELFF.

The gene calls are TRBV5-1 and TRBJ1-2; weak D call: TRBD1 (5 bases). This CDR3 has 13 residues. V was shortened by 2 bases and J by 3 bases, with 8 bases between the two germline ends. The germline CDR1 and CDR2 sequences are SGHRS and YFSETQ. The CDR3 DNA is TGCGCCAGCAGCTTCAGGGAAGACTATGGCTACACCTTC. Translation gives CASSFREDYGYTF.

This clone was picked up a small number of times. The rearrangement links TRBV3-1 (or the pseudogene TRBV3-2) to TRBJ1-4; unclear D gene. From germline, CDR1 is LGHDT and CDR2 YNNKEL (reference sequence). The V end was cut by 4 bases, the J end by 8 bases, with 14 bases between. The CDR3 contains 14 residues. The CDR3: CASSLTVQREKLFF. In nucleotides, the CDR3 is TGTGCCAGCAGCCTAACAGTTCAAAGGGAAAAACTGTTTTTT.

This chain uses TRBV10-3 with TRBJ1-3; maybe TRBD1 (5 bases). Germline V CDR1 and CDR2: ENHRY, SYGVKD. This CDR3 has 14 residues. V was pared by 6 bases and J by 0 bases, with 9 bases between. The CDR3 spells CAIRKTDSGNTIYF. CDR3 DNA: TGTGCCATCAGAAAGACAGACTCTGGAAACACCATATATTTT.

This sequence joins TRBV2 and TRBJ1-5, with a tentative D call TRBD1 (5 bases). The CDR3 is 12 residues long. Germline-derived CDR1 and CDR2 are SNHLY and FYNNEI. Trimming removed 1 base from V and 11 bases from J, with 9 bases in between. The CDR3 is CASSEDQGSQHF. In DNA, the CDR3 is TGTGCCAGCAGTGAAGACCAGGGCTCCCAGCATTTT.

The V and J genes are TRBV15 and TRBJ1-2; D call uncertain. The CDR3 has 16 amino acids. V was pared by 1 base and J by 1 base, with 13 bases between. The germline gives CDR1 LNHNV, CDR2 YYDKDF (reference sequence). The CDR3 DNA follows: TGTGCCACCAGCAGAGCCCGCCTACTAGATAACTATGGCTACACCTTC. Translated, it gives CATSRARLLDNYGYTF.

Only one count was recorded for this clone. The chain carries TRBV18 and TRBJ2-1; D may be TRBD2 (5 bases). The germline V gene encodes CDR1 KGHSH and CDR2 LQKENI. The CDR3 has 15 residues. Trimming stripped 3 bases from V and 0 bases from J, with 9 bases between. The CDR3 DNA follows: TGTGCCAGCTCACCCCGGGATCCCTCCTACAATGAGCAGTTCTTC. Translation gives CASSPRDPSYNEQFF. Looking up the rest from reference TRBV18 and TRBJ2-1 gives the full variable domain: NAGVMQNPRHLVRRRGQEARLRCSPMKGHSHVYWYRQLPEEGLKFMVYLQKENIIDESGMPKERFSAEFPKEGPSILRIQQVVRGDSAAYFCASSPRDPSYNEQFFGPGTRLTVL.

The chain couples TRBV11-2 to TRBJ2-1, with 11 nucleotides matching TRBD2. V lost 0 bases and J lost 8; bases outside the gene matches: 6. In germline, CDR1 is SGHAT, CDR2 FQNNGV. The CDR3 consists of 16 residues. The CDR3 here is CASSLDLAGGVYEQFF. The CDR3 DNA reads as TGTGCCAGCAGCTTAGATCTAGCGGGGGGAGTCTATGAGCAGTTCTTC.